This entry lists 3 T cell receptor beta chains sequenced from one sample in a study of siplizumab effects on memory and regulatory T cells. Using immunoSEQ multiplex PCR, the repertoire was profiled, and TCRdb retains in-frame clones only, with some absent. The table shows approximately 100,000 clones, with 92% occurring only once. Sequencing input: Tregs sorted from blood. These receptors all come from a human donor in good health.

This chain uses TRBV2 with TRBJ2-7; 12 positions agree with TRBD2. V lost 3 bases to trimming and J lost 2 bases; unmatched junction nucleotides: 2. This CDR3 has 15 amino acids. Germline assignment: CDR1 SNHLY and CDR2 FYNNEI. The CDR3 DNA reads as TGTGCCAGCAGTGAGCTAGCGGGAGGGCCCTACGAGCAGTACTTC. It yields the protein CASSELAGGPYEQYF.

The chain couples TRBV28 to TRBJ1-4; perhaps TRBD1 as D (6 bases). CDR1 is MDHEN, CDR2 SYDVKM, per germline. The CDR3 is made up of 16 amino acids. V lost 5 bases, J lost 8 bases, and 21 bases lay in between. In nucleotides, the CDR3 is TGTGCCAGCAGTACGACCTCAGGGGACCGACGGGAAAAACTGTTTTTT. This sequence encodes CASSTTSGDRREKLFF.

V gene TRBV27 combines with J gene TRBJ1-1; D is possibly TRBD1 (6 bases). The V end was cut by 5 bases, the J end by 0 bases, with 13 bases between. The germline V gene has CDR1 MNHEY and CDR2 SMNVEV (reference sequence). This CDR3 spans 15 amino acids. Written as DNA, the CDR3 is TGTGCCAGCAGTCCCGGGACAAATCTGAACACTGAAGCTTTCTTT. Protein sequence: CASSPGTNLNTEAFF.